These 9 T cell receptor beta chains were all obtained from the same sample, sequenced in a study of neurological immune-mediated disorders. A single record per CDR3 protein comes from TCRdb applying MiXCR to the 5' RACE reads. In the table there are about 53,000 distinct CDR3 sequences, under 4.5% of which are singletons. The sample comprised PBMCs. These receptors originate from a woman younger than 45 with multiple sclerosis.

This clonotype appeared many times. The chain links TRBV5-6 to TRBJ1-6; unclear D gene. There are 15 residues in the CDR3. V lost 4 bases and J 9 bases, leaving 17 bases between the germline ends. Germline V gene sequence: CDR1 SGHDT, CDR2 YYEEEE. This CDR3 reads CASSLAFTVASPLHF. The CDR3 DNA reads TGTGCCAGCAGCCTTGCTTTCACAGTCGCTTCACCCCTCCACTTT.

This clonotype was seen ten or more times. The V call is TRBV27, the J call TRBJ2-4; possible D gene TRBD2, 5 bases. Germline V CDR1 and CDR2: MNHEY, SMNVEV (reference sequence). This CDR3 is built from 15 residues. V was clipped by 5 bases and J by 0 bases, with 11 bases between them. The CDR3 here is CASSPLGRAKNIQYF. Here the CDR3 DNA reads TGTGCCAGCAGTCCACTAGGAAGAGCCAAAAACATTCAGTACTTC.

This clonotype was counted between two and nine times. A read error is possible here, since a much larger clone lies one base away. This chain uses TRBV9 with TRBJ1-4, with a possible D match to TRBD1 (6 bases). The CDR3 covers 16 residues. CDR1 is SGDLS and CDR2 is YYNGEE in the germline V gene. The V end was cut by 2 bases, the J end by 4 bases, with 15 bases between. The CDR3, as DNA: TGTGCCAGCAGCGTCACCAGGGACATCGTTAATGAAAAACTGTTTTTT. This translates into CASSVTRDIVNEKLFF.

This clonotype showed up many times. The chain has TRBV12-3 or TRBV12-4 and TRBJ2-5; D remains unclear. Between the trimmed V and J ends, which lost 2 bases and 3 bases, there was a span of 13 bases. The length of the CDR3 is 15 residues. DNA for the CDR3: TGTGCCAGCAGTTTAAATTCTGTAGCCGAAGAGACCCAGTACTTC. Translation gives CASSLNSVAEETQYF.

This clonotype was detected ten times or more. CDR3 protein: CASSLGGVDSPLHF. The DNA for the CDR3 is TGTGCCAGCAGCTTAGGGGGGGTAGATTCACCCCTCCACTTT. V and J are TRBV7-9 and TRBJ1-6, with D possibly TRBD1 on 5 matching bases. Germline V gives CDR1 SEHNR, CDR2 FQNEAQ (reference sequence). Trimming removed 1 base from V and 8 bases from J, with 9 bases in between. This CDR3 is 14 amino acids long.

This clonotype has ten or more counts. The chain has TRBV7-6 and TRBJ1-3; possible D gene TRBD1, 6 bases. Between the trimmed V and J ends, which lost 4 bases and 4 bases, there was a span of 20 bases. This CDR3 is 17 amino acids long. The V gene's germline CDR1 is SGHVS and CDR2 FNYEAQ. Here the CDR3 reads CASSSWLTGREGNTIYF. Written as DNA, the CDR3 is TGTGCCAGCAGCTCGTGGCTTACAGGGCGCGAAGGAAACACCATATATTTT.

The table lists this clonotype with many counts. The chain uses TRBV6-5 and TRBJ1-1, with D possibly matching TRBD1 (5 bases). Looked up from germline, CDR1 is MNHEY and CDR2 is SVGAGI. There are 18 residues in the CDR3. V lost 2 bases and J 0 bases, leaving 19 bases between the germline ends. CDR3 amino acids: CASSYGRGSRGVNTEAFF. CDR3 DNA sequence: TGTGCCAGCAGTTACGGGAGGGGCTCGCGGGGTGTGAACACTGAAGCTTTCTTT.

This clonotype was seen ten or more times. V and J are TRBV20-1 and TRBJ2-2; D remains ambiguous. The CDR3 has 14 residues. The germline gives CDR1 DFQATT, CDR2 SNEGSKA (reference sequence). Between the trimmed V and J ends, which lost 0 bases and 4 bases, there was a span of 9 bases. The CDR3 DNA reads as TGCAGTGCTAGAGATGTGGCTTCCACCGGGGAGCTGTTTTTT. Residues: CSARDVASTGELFF.

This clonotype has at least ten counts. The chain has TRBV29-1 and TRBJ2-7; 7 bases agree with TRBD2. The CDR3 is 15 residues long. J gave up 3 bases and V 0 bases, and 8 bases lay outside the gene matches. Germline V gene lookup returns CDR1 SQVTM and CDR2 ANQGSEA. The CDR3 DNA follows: TGCAGCGTTGAAGATCCGGCAGGGAGGGACTACGAGCAGTACTTC. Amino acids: CSVEDPAGRDYEQYF.